A selection of T cell receptor beta chains follows, all from one sample in a study of cytomegalovirus exposure and HLA in healthy donors. The method was immunoSEQ multiplex PCR; TCRdb's version includes in-frame clones alone and lacks a portion of them. This table holds about 150,000 clones. Sequencing used PBMCs. Every receptor here comes from a woman aged 45-60 years in good health and CMV-seronegative. The conserved cysteine and the conserved F or W are not part of the CDR3 here.

V	J	length	CDR3
TRBV5-8	TRBJ1-5	14	ASRYRDSISGQPQH
TRBV6-5	TRBJ1-5	13	ASSSDRGPNQPQH
TRBV6-5	TRBJ2-5	11	ATHGGFQETQY
TRBV4-1	TRBJ2-1	14	ASSQVSGEKYNEQF
TRBV6-6	TRBJ1-2	12	ASSFQDTNYGYT
TRBV30	TRBJ1-2	9	AWSGGYGYT
TRBV28	TRBJ1-2	11	ASRPVGSRGYT
TRBV18	TRBJ2-2	13	ASSPQGTNTGELF
TRBV30	TRBJ2-7	12	AWSVGAFAYEQY
TRBV6-5	TRBJ1-1	13	ASSSLQGSNTEAF
TRBV19	TRBJ1-1	12	ASMVGRGNTEAF
TRBV10-3	TRBJ2-7	10	AISESRHEQY
TRBV6-5	TRBJ2-1	14	ASSYGGRSSYNEQF
TRBV7-2	TRBJ2-1	12	ASSLAGDGNEQF